This T cell receptor beta chain was recorded in a study of shared clonotypes between healthy human individuals. Broader study findings: Few donors limited the genetic and exposure-history diversity represented.

In this sample, this clone turned up once. Its antigen is currently unknown. Trimming pared 4 bases from V and 11 bases from J, leaving 27 bases between. Germline V CDR1 and CDR2: SGHRS, YFSETQ. This CDR3 is 16 amino acids long. Profiling relied on immunoSEQ multiplex PCR, and the TCRdb table lists in-frame clones only, not all of them. The sample has 2 million to 3 million clones, 93% seen once. Sequencing was carried out using naive CD4+ T cells from PBMCs. The subset denotes: CD45RA+ positively selected. The chain joins TRBV5-1 to TRBJ1-1; D is perhaps TRBD1 (5 bases). The clonotype comes from a man aged 18 to 30 in good health. Some clones in this sample may be carry-over from other donors' samples. The CDR3 protein is CASSANRPGRGGKAFF. CDR3 sequence (DNA): TGCGCCAGCAGCGCAAACCGACCGGGACGCGGGGGTAAGGCTTTCTTT.